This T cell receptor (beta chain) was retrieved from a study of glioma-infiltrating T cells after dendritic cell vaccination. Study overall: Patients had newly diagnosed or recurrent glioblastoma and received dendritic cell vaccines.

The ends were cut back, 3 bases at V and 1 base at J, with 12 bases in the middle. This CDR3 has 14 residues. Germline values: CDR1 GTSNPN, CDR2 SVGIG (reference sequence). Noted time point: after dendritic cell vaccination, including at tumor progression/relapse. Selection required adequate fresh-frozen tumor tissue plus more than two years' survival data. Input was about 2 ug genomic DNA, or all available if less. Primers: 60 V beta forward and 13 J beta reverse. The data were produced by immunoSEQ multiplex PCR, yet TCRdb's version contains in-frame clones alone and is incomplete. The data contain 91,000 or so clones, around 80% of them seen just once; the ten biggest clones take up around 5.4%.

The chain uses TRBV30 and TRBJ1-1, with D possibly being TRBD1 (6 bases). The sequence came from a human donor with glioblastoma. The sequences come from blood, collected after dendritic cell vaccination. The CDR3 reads CAWRSQTGNTEAFF. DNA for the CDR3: TGTGCCTGGAGGAGCCAGACAGGGAACACTGAAGCTTTCTTT.